This entry is about one T cell receptor (beta chain). From germline, CDR1 is MDHEN and CDR2 SYDVKM. The CDR3 length is 11 residues. The germline V and J ends were trimmed by 6 bases and 4 bases, with 5 bases remaining between them. The data stem from a study of blood T cell repertoires in COVID-19. About the study: Acute and convalescent COVID-19 samples came from the United States, Italy and Spain.

The authors' processing: Counts of nucleated cells, estimated from reference gene primer amplification, were obtained. Using immunoSEQ multiplex PCR, the repertoire was profiled, and TCRdb retains in-frame clones only, with some absent. D and trimming were read from the DNA, whereas the V and J calls and clone size are those reported in that table. Altogether 150,000 or so clones are present, roughly 90% being singletons, with the ten largest covering 0.95% to 1.5%. Clinical histories supplied by participants themselves formed the basis of cohort assignment. The rearrangement joins TRBV28 to TRBJ2-3; D not resolved. Sequences were obtained from PBMCs or T cells enriched from blood (not recorded which). The receptor's source is a woman aged 25-40 years with acute COVID-19. DNA for the CDR3: TGTGCCAGCAGATACTCAGATACGCAGTATTTT. Translating it yields CASRYSDTQYF.